One and the same sample provided the 28 T cell receptor beta chains below, sequenced in a study of CXCR3-negative and CXCR3-positive naive CD8 T cells. UMI-labeled 5' RACE TRB cDNA libraries were prepared from the cells. TCRdb re-called the 5' RACE reads and gives one entry per CDR3 protein, without DNA. Recorded here are around 96,000 distinct CDR3 sequences; the top ten clones represent around 1.5%. Material for sequencing was naive CXCR3- CD8+ T cells from blood. The sample's subset: CD45RO-CCR7+CD27+CD95- naive CD8+ T cells lacking CXCR3 (TNR3-). These receptors came from a human donor in good health. Some clones in this sample may be carry-over from other donors' samples.

V is TRBV20-1 and J is TRBJ2-1; TCRdb returns TRBD2, unconfirmable since there is no DNA. The germline V gene encodes CDR1 DFQATT and CDR2 SNEGSKA (reference sequence). The length of the CDR3 is 19 residues. The CDR3 is CSASERASGIYGYYNEQFF.

V is TRBV11-2 and J is TRBJ1-1. The CDR3 has 13 residues. CDR1 SGHAT and CDR2 FQNNGV come from the germline V gene. The chain's CDR3 is CASSLEGPFEAFF.

CDR3 loop: CANSYMGNTGELFF. The gene calls are TRBV28 and TRBJ2-2. CDR3 length: 14 amino acids. Germline CDR1 and CDR2: MDHEN and SYDVKM.

The chain combines TRBV6-6 with TRBJ2-3; there is no DNA to check the TCRdb D call of TRBD2. This CDR3 has 14 residues. CDR1 MNHNY and CDR2 SVGAGI come from the germline V gene (reference sequence). The CDR3 reads CAISGLPSTDTQYF.

The rearrangement joins TRBV29-1 to TRBJ2-5; lacking DNA, the TRBD2 call made by TCRdb goes unchecked. CDR1 and CDR2 (germline): SQVTM, ANQGSEA. CDR3 size: 13 residues. The CDR3 loop is CSVVGPREETQYF. Full variable domain (remainder filled in from reference TRBV29-1 and TRBJ2-5): SAVISQKPSRDICQRGTSLTIQCQVDSQVTMMFWYRQQPGQSLTLIATANQGSEATYESGFVIDKFPISRPNLTFSTLTVSNMSPEDSSIYLCSVVGPREETQYFGPGTRLLVL.

V gene TRBV7-9 combines with J gene TRBJ2-5. Germline CDR1 SEHNR, CDR2 FQNEAQ (reference sequence). This CDR3 contains 15 residues. The CDR3 sequence: CASSLRTETGETQYF.

The chain is built from TRBV7-3 and TRBJ2-1. This CDR3 is built from 15 residues. Germline V gene sequence: CDR1 SGHTA, CDR2 FQGTGA. The CDR3 spells CASSLWASPYNEQFF.

This chain links TRBV5-1 with TRBJ2-7; TCRdb calls TRBD1, which cannot be checked without DNA. The CDR3 is made up of 14 amino acids. Per germline, CDR1 SGHRS and CDR2 YFSETQ. The CDR3 sequence: CASSLGQGASEQYF.

The chain couples TRBV30 to TRBJ1-5. Germline CDR1 and CDR2: GTSNPN and SVGIG (reference sequence). There are 14 residues in the CDR3. The CDR3 region is CAWSSRSFNQPQHF. Drawing the rest from reference TRBV30 and TRBJ1-5, the complete variable domain is SQTIHQWPATLVQPVGSPLSLECTVEGTSNPNLYWYRQAAGRGLQLLFYSVGIGQISSEVPQNLSASRPQDRQFILSSKKLLLSDSGFYLCAWSSRSFNQPQHFGDGTRLSIL.

The chain recombines TRBV25-1 with TRBJ1-4; TCRdb lists TRBD1, though no DNA is available to test this call. The V gene's germline CDR1 is MGHDK and CDR2 SYGVNS. This CDR3 is built from 12 residues. This chain's CDR3 is CASGGPNEKLFF. Complete variable domain (other parts from reference TRBV25-1 and TRBJ1-4): EADIYQTPRYLVIGTGKKITLECSQTMGHDKMYWYQQDPGMELHLIHYSYGVNSTEKGDLSSESTVSRIRTEHFPLTLESARPSHTSQYLCASGGPNEKLFFGSGTQLSVL.

The CDR3 reads CATSEPGQGVSEAFF. The V and J genes are TRBV15 and TRBJ1-1; TCRdb proposes TRBD1, but this gene call is untestable without DNA. The germline V gene has CDR1 LNHNV and CDR2 YYDKDF (reference sequence). The CDR3 totals 15 residues.

The rearrangement links TRBV5-4 to TRBJ2-3; there is no DNA to check the TCRdb D call of TRBD2. The CDR3 is 15 residues long. CDR1 SGHNT and CDR2 YYREEE come from the germline V gene (reference sequence). The CDR3 reads CASSSGLSGMDTQYF. Drawing the rest from reference TRBV5-4 and TRBJ2-3, the complete variable domain is ETGVTQSPTHLIKTRGQQVTLRCSSQSGHNTVSWYQQALGQGPQFIFQYYREEENGRGNFPPRFSGLQFPNYSSELNVNALELDDSALYLCASSSGLSGMDTQYFGPGTRLTVL.

CDR3 sequence reads: CASSPYPTWSYNEQFF. This chain joins TRBV28 and TRBJ2-1. The CDR3 has 16 residues. Germline V gives CDR1 MDHEN, CDR2 SYDVKM.

This chain uses TRBV28 with TRBJ2-6; TCRdb selects TRBD1, and the lack of DNA leaves this call unchecked. The CDR3 loop spans 16 amino acids. CDR1 and CDR2 (germline): MDHEN, SYDVKM. The CDR3: CASSFPGGSGANVLTF.

The J gene is TRBJ1-1, the V gene TRBV14. The CDR3 loop spans 13 amino acids. Germline CDR1 SGHDN, CDR2 FVKESK. CDR3 sequence: CASSQDWASEAFF.

The rearrangement links TRBV24-1 to TRBJ2-2. This CDR3 contains 13 residues. CDR1 and CDR2 (germline): KGHDR, SFDVKD. This CDR3 is CATSWSDTGELFF.

The V gene is TRBV25-1, the J gene TRBJ2-5. Germline V lookup: CDR1 MGHDK, CDR2 SYGVNS. CDR3 length: 13 residues. The CDR3 here is CASSGAYQETQYF.

The chain has TRBV2 and TRBJ2-7; TCRdb outputs TRBD2, but without DNA this stays unchecked. The CDR3 is 14 residues long. CDR1 and CDR2 from the germline V gene are SNHLY and FYNNEI. The CDR3 sequence is CATRGFGSPYEQYF.

The chain combines TRBV27 with TRBJ2-7; TCRdb reports TRBD2, a call that lacks DNA to check it against. The CDR3 has 15 residues. CDR1 MNHEY and CDR2 SMNVEV come from the germline V gene (reference sequence). The CDR3 spells CASSPEMAGGYEQYF.

The chain is built from TRBV28 and TRBJ2-7; with no DNA, the TCRdb D assignment of TRBD1 cannot be verified. The germline V gene encodes CDR1 MDHEN and CDR2 SYDVKM. The CDR3 runs 14 residues. The CDR3 is CASKDRDKAYEQYF.

This rearrangement joins TRBV28 to TRBJ1-2; TCRdb calls TRBD1, which cannot be checked without DNA. The CDR3 is 17 amino acids. The V gene's germline CDR1 is MDHEN and CDR2 SYDVKM. The CDR3 loop is CASSRQQGNGRSYGYTF.

The chain is built from TRBV4-3 and TRBJ2-7. CDR1 and CDR2 (germline): LGHNA, YSLEER. CDR3 length: 15 amino acids. CDR3 loop: CASSLSPTSSYEQYF.

The CDR3 sequence: CSVGLAGSPRWDNEQFF. V and J are TRBV29-1 and TRBJ2-1; TCRdb's assignment of TRBD2 cannot be checked, as there is no DNA. In germline, CDR1 is SQVTM, CDR2 ANQGSEA. This CDR3 comprises 17 residues.

The V gene is TRBV29-1, the J gene TRBJ2-3; TCRdb returns TRBD1, unconfirmable since there is no DNA. The length of the CDR3 is 12 residues. Germline CDR1 and CDR2: SQVTM and ANQGSEA. CDR3 sequence reads: CSVERQGHTQYF.

The rearrangement links TRBV12-3 or TRBV12-4 to TRBJ1-6. The CDR3 runs to 12 residues. CDR3 in amino acids: CASSLGRSPLHF.

The chain couples TRBV12-2 to TRBJ2-1. TRBV12-2 corresponds to a pseudogene. The CDR3 length is 14 residues. CDR3 in amino acids: CASRPRSVFYEQFF.

The chain carries TRBV27 and TRBJ2-7; TCRdb lists TRBD2, though no DNA is available to test this call. There are 17 residues in the CDR3. The V gene's germline CDR1 is MNHEY and CDR2 SMNVEV (reference sequence). CDR3 residues: CASSQQVWTSGRGEQYF.

The chain recombines TRBV30 with TRBJ1-1; TCRdb's assignment of TRBD1 cannot be checked, as there is no DNA. Germline-derived CDR1 and CDR2 are GTSNPN and SVGIG (reference sequence). CDR3 length equals 13 residues. The chain's CDR3 is CAWSVNGGTEAFF.